This T cell receptor (beta chain) was recorded in a study of CD8+ T cells in alopecia areata. Study-wide points: Scalp clonality, along with expanded CD8+ clones among the top 100, was significantly decreased by tofacitinib. Whereas mice showed it more clearly, TCR sharing across patients was murkier, possibly because of HLA. In blood and scalp, many expanded lesional clones persisted during tofacitinib.

This clone was picked up a small number of times. Its antigen is as yet unknown. Treatment specified: oral pan-JAK inhibitor, 5-10 mg twice daily. RNA, once extracted, was reverse transcribed into cDNA for use as the sequencing template. Repertoires were generated with immunoSEQ multiplex PCR, while TCRdb's copy carries only in-frame clones and drops some. Of about 190,000 clones in the sample, around 60% were seen once. The CDR3 loop spans 14 amino acids. Germline V gene sequence: CDR1 SGDLS, CDR2 YYNGEE. V lost 4 bases and J 3 bases, leaving 8 bases between the germline ends. The input for sequencing was CD4+ T cells sorted from blood, taken at week 4, from a patient treated with tofacitinib. The chain employs TRBV9 and TRBJ2-6; the D is unclear. The sequence derives from a human donor with alopecia areata. As DNA, the CDR3 is TGTGCCAGCAGCTCTATAATTGGGGCCAACGTCCTGACTTTC. This translates into CASSSIIGANVLTF. The entire variable domain, with the rest obtained from reference TRBV9 and TRBJ2-6, is as follows: DSGVTQTPKHLITATGQRVTLRCSPRSGDLSVYWYQQSLDQGLQFLIQYYNGEERAKGNILERFSAQQFPDLHSELNLSSLELGDSALYFCASSSIIGANVLTFGAGSRLTVL.